A selection of T cell receptor beta chains follows, all from one sample in a study of cytomegalovirus exposure and HLA in healthy donors. Data came from immunoSEQ multiplex PCR; TCRdb stores just in-frame clones and leaves some out. Among roughly 120,000 clones listed, roughly 91% were seen once. The sequencing sample was made of PBMCs. The source of these receptors is a man younger than 45 in good health and CMV-seronegative. CDR3s include the opening cysteine and the closing phenylalanine or tryptophan. D genes are given only for firm matches. The size entry is marked missing in some rows and otherwise reads once, few, many or a size class.

j_gene,d_gene,v_gene,abundance,CDR3nt,CDR3aa
TRBJ1-1,TRBD1,TRBV9,.,TGTGCCAGCAGCGCCCCCCCGGGACAGGGGAATGCTTTCTTT,CASSAPPGQGNAFF
TRBJ1-2,TRBD1,TRBV25-1,.,TGTGCCAGCAGTGAGGCGGGCAGGGGGCAGAACTATGGCTACACCTTC,CASSEAGRGQNYGYTF
TRBJ1-1,.,TRBV6-1,.,TGTGCCAGCAGTGTGGACATTTACACTGAAGCTTTCTTT,CASSVDIYTEAFF
TRBJ2-7,.,TRBV20-1,.,TGCAGTGCGGCGCGGCGGTTCGAGCAGTACTTC,CSAARRFEQYF
TRBJ2-3,TRBD2,TRBV18,.,TGTGCCAGCTCACCCCAGCGGGGGGAAGATACGCAGTATTTT,CASSPQRGEDTQYF
TRBJ2-1,.,TRBV7-4,.,TGTGCCAGCACCCTCCAGGGGGGAAAGGACAATGAGCAGTTCTTC,CASTLQGGKDNEQFF
TRBJ1-5,TRBD1,TRBV5-1,.,TGCGCCAGCAGCTTGGTAGGTGGGACAGGGGTTCAGCCCCAGCATTTT,CASSLVGGTGVQPQHF
TRBJ1-2,.,TRBV23-1,.,TGCGCCAGCAGTCCGCGAATGATGACAGTCGACTATGGCTACACCTTC,CASSPRMMTVDYGYTF
TRBJ2-5,TRBD1,TRBV28,.,TGTGCCAGCAGTTCTCTCTACGGAACGACCGGGACAGACGTACAAGAGACCCAGTACTTC,CASSSLYGTTGTDVQETQYF
TRBJ2-2,.,TRBV9,.,TGTGCCAGCAGCGTAGGAACAGGGTTCACCGGGGAGCTGTTTTTT,CASSVGTGFTGELFF
TRBJ2-5,.,TRBV5-6,.,TGTGCCAGCAGCTTGTTTCAGGGGACGCGGGAGACCCAGTACTTC,CASSLFQGTRETQYF
TRBJ2-1,.,TRBV7-6,.,TGTGCCAGCAGCGATAGCGGGACAGCTTACAATGAGCAGTTCTTC,CASSDSGTAYNEQFF
TRBJ2-7,.,TRBV18,.,TGTGCCAGCTCCCTTATCACCCCGAGGGACGAGCAGTACTTC,CASSLITPRDEQYF
TRBJ1-2,.,TRBV14,.,TGTGCCAGCAGCCAAGATCACAGTTATGGCTACACCTTC,CASSQDHSYGYTF
TRBJ1-5,TRBD1,TRBV11-2,.,TGTGCCAGCAGTTACAACAGGGGATCGGGGCAGCCCCAGCATTTT,CASSYNRGSGQPQHF
TRBJ2-7,.,TRBV9,.,TGTGCCAGCAGCGGGCTGGGGGCCCTTGATGAAGAGCAGTACTTC,CASSGLGALDEEQYF
TRBJ2-2,TRBD1,TRBV9,.,TGTGCCAGCAGCGTAGCTTTAGGACAGGGGGCCGCCGGGGAGCTGTTTTTT,CASSVALGQGAAGELFF
TRBJ1-4,.,TRBV6-5,once,TGTGCCAGCAAACGAAGTGGGGCCACTAATGAAAAACTGTTTTTT,CASKRSGATNEKLFF
TRBJ1-5,TRBD1,TRBV10-3,.,TGTGCCATCAGGGAAGGACAGGGTGTTCAGCCCCAGCATTTT,CAIREGQGVQPQHF
TRBJ1-6,TRBD1,TRBV7-8,.,TGTGCCAGCAGCTCATCAGGGGGCAATTCACCCCTCCACTTT,CASSSSGGNSPLHF
TRBJ2-1,.,TRBV11-1,.,TGTGCCAGCAGCTTAGTCCTAGATCCGAGCTCCTACAATGAGCAGTTCTTC,CASSLVLDPSSYNEQFF
TRBJ2-5,.,TRBV5-4,once,TGTGCCAGCAGCCCCCGAGACAGGACGTTAGAGACCCAGTACTTC,CASSPRDRTLETQYF
TRBJ2-1,.,TRBV27,.,TGTGCCAGCAGTGCCCTCGGGAATGAGCAGTTCTTC,CASSALGNEQFF
TRBJ1-1,TRBD1,TRBV6-5,.,TGTGCCAGCAGACAGGGGTGGGCTGAAGCTTTCTTT,CASRQGWAEAFF
TRBJ1-3,.,TRBV5-4,.,TGTGCCAGCAGCTTGGAAGCTGTAGATGGAAACACCATATATTTT,CASSLEAVDGNTIYF
TRBJ2-7,.,TRBV27,.,TGTGCCAGCATGGGGCTAATACCCAATCTCCTAGTCTTC,CASMGLIPNLLVF
TRBJ2-2,TRBD2,TRBV7-2,.,TGTGCCAGCATCAAAAACGGGGGGACCGGGGAGCTGTTTTTT,CASIKNGGTGELFF
TRBJ2-3,.,TRBV2,.,TGTGCCAGCAGTGATCCCAGGACTAGCACAGATACGCAGTATTTT,CASSDPRTSTDTQYF
TRBJ1-2,TRBD1,TRBV5-1,.,TGCGCCAGCAGCTTCGGGACAGCCTATGGCTACACCTTC,CASSFGTAYGYTF
TRBJ2-6,.,TRBV9,.,TGTGCCAGCAGCGTAGCGAGGGGGGACAGCTCCATCTCTGGGGCCAACGTCCTGACTTTC,CASSVARGDSSISGANVLTF
TRBJ1-6,.,TRBV7-9,once,TGTGCCAGCAGCCCTGCGGGCTCCTATAATTCACCCCTCCACTTT,CASSPAGSYNSPLHF
TRBJ2-1,TRBD2,TRBV6-1,.,TGTGCCAGCAGTGAACTGGGACTAGCGGGCTACAATGAGCAGTTCTTC,CASSELGLAGYNEQFF
TRBJ2-7,TRBD1,TRBV14,once,TGTGCCAGCAGCCAAGAGGGACAGGGAGTCTACGAGCAGTACTTC,CASSQEGQGVYEQYF
TRBJ2-4,.,TRBV4-3,.,TGCGCCAGCAGCCAAGATTTGCCAGTAGCCAAAAACATTCAGTACTTC,CASSQDLPVAKNIQYF
TRBJ2-7,.,TRBV5-1,.,TGCGCCAGCAGCTGGGGAGATGCCCTCCCCTCCTACGAGCAGTACTTC,CASSWGDALPSYEQYF
TRBJ2-7,TRBD1,TRBV11-2,few,TGTGCCAGCAGCTTGGCTGTTGGACAGGACTGGGGCGAGCAGTACTTC,CASSLAVGQDWGEQYF
TRBJ1-2,.,TRBV6-6,.,TGTGCCAGCAGTTACCTACAGGGTGACTATGGCTACACCTTC,CASSYLQGDYGYTF
TRBJ1-5,.,TRBV2,once,TGTGCCAGCAGGCAGGCAGGGGCGGCTCAGCCCCAGCATTTT,CASRQAGAAQPQHF
TRBJ2-7,.,TRBV7-9,.,TGTGCCAGCTTCCCCCCGGGACTTGGGAAGCAGTACTTC,CASFPPGLGKQYF
TRBJ2-6,.,TRBV19,.,TGTGCCAGTAGTATGTTGGGGGGGGCCTCTGGGGCCAACGTCCTGACTTTC,CASSMLGGASGANVLTF
TRBJ1-4,TRBD1,TRBV28,.,TGTGCCAGCAGTTCCAGGGGGTTGGGGGAAAAACTGTTTTTT,CASSSRGLGEKLFF
TRBJ2-5,TRBD1,TRBV5-4,.,TGTGCCAGCAGCTTGGGCCACAGGGGAACGGAGACCCAGTACTTC,CASSLGHRGTETQYF
TRBJ2-7,.,TRBV13,.,TGTGCCAGCAGCTTAGGCGGCGGAGACGAGCAGTACTTC,CASSLGGGDEQYF
TRBJ1-2,.,TRBV27,.,TGTGCCAGCAGTTTAGAATTGGGAGGACGGCATGGCTACACCTTC,CASSLELGGRHGYTF
TRBJ2-3,.,TRBV6-6,.,TGTGCCAGCAGTCCCGGGAACTACCTCCGCACAGATACGCAGTATTTT,CASSPGNYLRTDTQYF
TRBJ1-6,TRBD1,TRBV5-1,.,TGCGCCAGCAGCCCGGTGGACAGGGCTCGTTTAAATTCACCCCTCCACTTT,CASSPVDRARLNSPLHF
TRBJ1-1,.,TRBV27,.,TGTGCCAGCAGTTCCCGAGGAGGGCCCATGAACACTGAAGCTTTCTTT,CASSSRGGPMNTEAFF
TRBJ1-2,.,TRBV7-2,.,TGTGCCAGCACCCAAACTGGGGGCTACTATGGCTACACCTTC,CASTQTGGYYGYTF